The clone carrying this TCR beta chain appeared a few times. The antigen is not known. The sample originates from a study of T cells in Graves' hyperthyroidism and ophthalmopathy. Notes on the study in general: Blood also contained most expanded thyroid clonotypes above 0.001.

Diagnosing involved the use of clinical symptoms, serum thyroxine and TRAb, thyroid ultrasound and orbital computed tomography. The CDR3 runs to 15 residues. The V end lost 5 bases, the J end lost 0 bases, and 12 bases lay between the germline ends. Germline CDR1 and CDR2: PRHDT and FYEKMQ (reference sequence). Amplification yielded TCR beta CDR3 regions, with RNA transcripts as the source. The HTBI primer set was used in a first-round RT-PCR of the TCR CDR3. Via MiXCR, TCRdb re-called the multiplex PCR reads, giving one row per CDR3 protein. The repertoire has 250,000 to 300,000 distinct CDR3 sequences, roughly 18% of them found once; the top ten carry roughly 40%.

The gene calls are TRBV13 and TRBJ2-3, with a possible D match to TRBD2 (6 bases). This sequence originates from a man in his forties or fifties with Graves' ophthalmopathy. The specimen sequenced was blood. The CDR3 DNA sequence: TGTGCCAGCAGCGTCGCTAGCGTTAGCACAGATACGCAGTATTTT. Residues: CASSVASVSTDTQYF. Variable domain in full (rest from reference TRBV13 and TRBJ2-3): AAGVIQSPRHLIKEKRETATLKCYPIPRHDTVYWYQQGPGQDPQFLISFYEKMQSDKGSIPDRFSAQQFSDYHSELNMSSLELGDSALYFCASSVASVSTDTQYFGPGTRLTVL.